This TCR beta chain was obtained from a study of a mutant IDH1 vaccine in newly diagnosed glioma. About this clone itself: Antigen: not known.

Clones were read by immunoSEQ multiplex PCR, and TCRdb kept only the in-frame ones, dropping some. The sample yields 45,000 to 65,000 clones, roughly two thirds seen once. The germline CDR1 and CDR2 sequences are SGHDT and YYEEEE. The germline V and J ends were trimmed by 10 bases and 2 bases, with 16 bases remaining between them. This CDR3 spans 13 amino acids. The time point is: week 47, end of study. Vaccine doses each comprised 300 ug of mutant IDH1 20-mer peptide, with topical imiquimod. V usage is TRBV5-6 and J usage is TRBJ2-7; D perhaps matches TRBD2 (7 bases). This sequence originates from a man in his forties or fifties with glioma. Some clones in this sample may be carry-over from other donors' samples. Sequencing used peripheral blood mononuclear cells (PBMCs), obtained from a glioma patient whose treatment included an IDH1 peptide vaccine. CDR3 in DNA: TGTGCCTCCTCGGGGGGCGCCCCCTACGAGCAGTACTTC. Its protein product is CASSGGAPYEQYF.